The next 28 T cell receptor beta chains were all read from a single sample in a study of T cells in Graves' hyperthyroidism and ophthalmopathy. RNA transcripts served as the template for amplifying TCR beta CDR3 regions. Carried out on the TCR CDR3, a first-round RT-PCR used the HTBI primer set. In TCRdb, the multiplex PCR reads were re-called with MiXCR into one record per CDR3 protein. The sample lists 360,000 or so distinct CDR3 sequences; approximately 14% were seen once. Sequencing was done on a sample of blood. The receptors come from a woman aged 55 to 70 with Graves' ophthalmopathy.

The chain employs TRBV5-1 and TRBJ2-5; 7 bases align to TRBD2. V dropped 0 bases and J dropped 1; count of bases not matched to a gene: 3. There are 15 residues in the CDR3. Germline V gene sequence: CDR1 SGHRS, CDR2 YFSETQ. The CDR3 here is CASSLGEGPQETQYF. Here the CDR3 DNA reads TGCGCCAGCAGCTTGGGGGAGGGCCCCCAAGAGACCCAGTACTTC.

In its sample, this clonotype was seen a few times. Written as DNA, the CDR3 is TGCAGTGCGCCGCGAGGCAGGAGGGCCAATGAGCAGTTCTTC. This codes for CSAPRGRRANEQFF. The chain recombines TRBV20-1 with TRBJ2-1, with D perhaps TRBD2 (6 bases). Per germline, CDR1 DFQATT and CDR2 SNEGSKA (reference sequence). This CDR3 is 14 amino acids long. Trimming removed 6 bases at V and 6 bases at J, with 18 bases between.

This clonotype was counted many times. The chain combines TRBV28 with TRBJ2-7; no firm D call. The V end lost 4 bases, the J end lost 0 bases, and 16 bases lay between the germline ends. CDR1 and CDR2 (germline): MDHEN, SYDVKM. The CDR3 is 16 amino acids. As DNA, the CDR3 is TGTGCCAGCAGTTCCCTTAGCCGATCCCACTCCTACGAGCAGTACTTC. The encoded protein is CASSSLSRSHSYEQYF.

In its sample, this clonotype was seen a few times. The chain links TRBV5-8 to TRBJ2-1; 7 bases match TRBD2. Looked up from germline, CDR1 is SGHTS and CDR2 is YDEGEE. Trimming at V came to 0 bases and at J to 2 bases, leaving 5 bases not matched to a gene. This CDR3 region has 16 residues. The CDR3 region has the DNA TGTGCCAGCAGCTTGGAGGGGAGGGCCCCCTACAATGAGCAGTTCTTC. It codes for CASSLEGRAPYNEQFF.

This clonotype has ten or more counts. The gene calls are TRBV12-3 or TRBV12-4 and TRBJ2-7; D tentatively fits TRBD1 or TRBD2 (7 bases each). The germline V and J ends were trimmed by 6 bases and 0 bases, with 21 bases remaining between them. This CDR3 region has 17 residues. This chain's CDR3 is CASSPTPQGGFSYEQYF. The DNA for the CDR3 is TGTGCCAGCAGCCCAACACCGCAGGGGGGGTTCTCCTACGAGCAGTACTTC.

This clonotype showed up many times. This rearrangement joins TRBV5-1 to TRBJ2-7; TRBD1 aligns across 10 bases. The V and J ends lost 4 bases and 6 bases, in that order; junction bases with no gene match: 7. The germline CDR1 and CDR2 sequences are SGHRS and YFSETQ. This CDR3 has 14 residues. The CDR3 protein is CASSTVGQGREQYF. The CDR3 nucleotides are TGCGCCAGCAGCACGGTGGGACAGGGGCGCGAGCAGTACTTC.

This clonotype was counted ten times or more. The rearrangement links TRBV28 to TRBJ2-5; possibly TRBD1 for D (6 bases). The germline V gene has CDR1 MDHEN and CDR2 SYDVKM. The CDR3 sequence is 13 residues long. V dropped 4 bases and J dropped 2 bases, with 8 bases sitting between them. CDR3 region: CASSWTEQETQYF. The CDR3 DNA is TGTGCCAGCAGTTGGACAGAACAAGAGACCCAGTACTTC.

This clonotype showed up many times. The CDR3 here is CSARANRANQPQHF. As DNA, the CDR3 is TGCAGTGCTAGAGCCAACAGGGCCAATCAGCCCCAGCATTTT. The chain carries TRBV20-1 and TRBJ1-5, with D tentatively TRBD1 (6 bases). This CDR3 is 14 amino acids long. Germline V lookup: CDR1 DFQATT, CDR2 SNEGSKA (reference sequence). Trimming cost V 1 base and J 3 bases, with 10 bases left between them.

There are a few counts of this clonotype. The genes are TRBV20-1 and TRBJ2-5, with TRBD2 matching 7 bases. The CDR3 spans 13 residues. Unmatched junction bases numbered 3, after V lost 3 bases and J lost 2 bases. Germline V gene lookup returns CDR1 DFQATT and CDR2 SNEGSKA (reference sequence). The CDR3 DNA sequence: TGCAGTGCTAGTGTGGGAGGGCAAGAGACCCAGTACTTC. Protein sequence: CSASVGGQETQYF.

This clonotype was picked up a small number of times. The CDR3 protein is CASIRDRGYNEQFF. The CDR3 DNA reads TGTGCCAGTATCCGGGACAGGGGCTACAATGAGCAGTTCTTC. The chain employs TRBV28 and TRBJ2-1; 10 nucleotides line up with TRBD1. Germline V lookup: CDR1 MDHEN, CDR2 SYDVKM. The V gene end was trimmed by 9 bases and the J gene end by 3 bases; junction bases not matched to a gene: 5. The CDR3 covers 14 residues.

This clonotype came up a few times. This CDR3 is CSVVGSIPHTDTQYF. The DNA for the CDR3 is TGCAGCGTTGTGGGCAGCATTCCACACACAGATACGCAGTATTTT. J is TRBJ2-3 and V is TRBV29-1; no clear D. CDR1 and CDR2 (germline): SQVTM, ANQGSEA. V shed 4 bases and J shed 2 bases, with 16 bases lying between them. The CDR3 length is 15 residues.

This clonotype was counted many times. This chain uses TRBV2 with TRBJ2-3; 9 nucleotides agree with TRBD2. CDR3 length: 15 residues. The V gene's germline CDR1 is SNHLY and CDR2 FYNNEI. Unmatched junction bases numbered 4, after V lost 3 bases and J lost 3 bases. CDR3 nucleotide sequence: TGTGCCAGCAGTGACGGGACTAGCCCAACAGATACGCAGTATTTT. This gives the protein CASSDGTSPTDTQYF.

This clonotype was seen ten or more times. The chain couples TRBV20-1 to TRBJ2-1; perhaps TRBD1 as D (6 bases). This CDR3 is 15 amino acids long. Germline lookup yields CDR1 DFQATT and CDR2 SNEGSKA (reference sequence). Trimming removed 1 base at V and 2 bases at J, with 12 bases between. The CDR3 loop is CSARGAGVTYNEQFF. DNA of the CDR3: TGCAGTGCTAGAGGGGCAGGGGTAACCTACAATGAGCAGTTCTTC.

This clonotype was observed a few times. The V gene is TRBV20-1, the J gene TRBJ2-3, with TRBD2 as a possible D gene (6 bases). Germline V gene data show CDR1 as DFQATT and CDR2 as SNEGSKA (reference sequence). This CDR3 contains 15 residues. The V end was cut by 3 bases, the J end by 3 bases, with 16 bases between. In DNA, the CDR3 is TGCAGTGCTAGGGGCAGGGAGGCAGGGACAGATACGCAGTATTTT. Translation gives CSARGREAGTDTQYF.

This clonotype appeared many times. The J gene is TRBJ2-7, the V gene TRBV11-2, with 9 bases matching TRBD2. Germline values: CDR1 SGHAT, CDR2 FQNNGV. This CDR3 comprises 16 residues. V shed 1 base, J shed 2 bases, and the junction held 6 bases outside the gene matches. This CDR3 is CASSLGAAGGAYEQYF. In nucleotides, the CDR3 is TGTGCCAGCAGCTTAGGGGCTGCGGGAGGGGCCTACGAGCAGTACTTC.

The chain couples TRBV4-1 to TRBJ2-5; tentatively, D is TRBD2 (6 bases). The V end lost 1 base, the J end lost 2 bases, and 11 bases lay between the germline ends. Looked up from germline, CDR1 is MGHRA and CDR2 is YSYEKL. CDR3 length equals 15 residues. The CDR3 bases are TGCGCCAGCAGCCAAGGATCAGGAGGGCAAGAGACCCAGTACTTC. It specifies CASSQGSGGQETQYF.

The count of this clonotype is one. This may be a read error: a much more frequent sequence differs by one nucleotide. CDR3 coding DNA: TGCGCCAGCAGCCCGGGGACAGCCCAAGAGAACCAGTACTTC. The encoded protein is CASSPGTAQENQYF. The chain links TRBV5-1 to TRBJ2-5, with 7 bases identical to TRBD1. Per the germline V gene, CDR1 is SGHRS and CDR2 is YFSETQ. The CDR3 has 14 residues.

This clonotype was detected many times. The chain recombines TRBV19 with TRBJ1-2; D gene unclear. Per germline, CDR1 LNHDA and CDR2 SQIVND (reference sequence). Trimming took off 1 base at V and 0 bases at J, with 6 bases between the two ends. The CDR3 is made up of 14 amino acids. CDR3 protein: CASSIVAANYGYTF. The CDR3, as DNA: TGTGCCAGTAGTATAGTGGCAGCTAACTATGGCTACACCTTC.

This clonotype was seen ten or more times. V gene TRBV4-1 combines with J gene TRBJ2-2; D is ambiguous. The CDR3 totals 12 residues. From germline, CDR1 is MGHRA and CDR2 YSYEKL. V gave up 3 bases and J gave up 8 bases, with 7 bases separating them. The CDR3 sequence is CASSQTVGELFF. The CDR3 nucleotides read TGCGCCAGCAGCCAGACGGTAGGGGAGCTGTTTTTT.

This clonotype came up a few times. This CDR3 reads CASSLVGTGDYEQYF. CDR3 in DNA: TGCGCCAGCAGCTTGGTGGGGACAGGGGACTACGAGCAGTACTTC. This chain uses TRBV5-1 with TRBJ2-7, with 10 bases aligning to TRBD1. This CDR3 is 15 amino acids long. Germline V CDR1 and CDR2: SGHRS, YFSETQ. V lost 0 bases and J lost 3; bases outside the gene matches: 3.

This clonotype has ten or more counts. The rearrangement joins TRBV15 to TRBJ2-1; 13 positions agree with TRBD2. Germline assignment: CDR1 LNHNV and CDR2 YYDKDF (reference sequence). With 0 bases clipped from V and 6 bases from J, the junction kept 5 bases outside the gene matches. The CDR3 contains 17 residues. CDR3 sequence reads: CATSRDGTSGILNEQFF. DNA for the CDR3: TGTGCCACCAGCAGAGATGGGACTAGCGGGATACTCAATGAGCAGTTCTTC. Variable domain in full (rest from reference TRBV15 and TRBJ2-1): DAMVIQNPRYQVTQFGKPVTLSCSQTLNHNVMYWYQQKSSQAPKLLFHYYDKDFNNEADTPDNFQSRRPNTSFCFLDIRSPGLGDTAMYLCATSRDGTSGILNEQFFGPGTRLTVL.

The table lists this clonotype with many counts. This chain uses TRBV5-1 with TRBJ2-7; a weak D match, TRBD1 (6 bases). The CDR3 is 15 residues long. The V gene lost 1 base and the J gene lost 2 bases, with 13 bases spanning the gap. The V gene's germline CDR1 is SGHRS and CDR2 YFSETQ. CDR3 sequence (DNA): TGCGCCAGCAGCTTGACGCCGGACAGTCCCTACGAGCAGTACTTC. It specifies CASSLTPDSPYEQYF.

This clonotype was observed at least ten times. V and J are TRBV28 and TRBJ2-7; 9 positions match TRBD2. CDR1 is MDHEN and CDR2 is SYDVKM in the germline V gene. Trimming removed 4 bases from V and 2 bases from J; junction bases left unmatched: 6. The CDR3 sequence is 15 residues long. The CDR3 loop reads CASSSRLAGPYEQYF. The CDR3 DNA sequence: TGTGCCAGCAGTTCCCGGCTAGCGGGACCCTACGAGCAGTACTTC.

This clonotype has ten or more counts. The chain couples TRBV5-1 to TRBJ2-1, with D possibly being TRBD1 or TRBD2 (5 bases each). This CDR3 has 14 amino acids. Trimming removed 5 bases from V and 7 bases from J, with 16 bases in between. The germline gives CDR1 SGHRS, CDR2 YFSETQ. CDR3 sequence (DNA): TGCGCCAGCAGAAGTGAGGGGCCGGTAAATGAGCAGTTCTTC. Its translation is CASRSEGPVNEQFF.

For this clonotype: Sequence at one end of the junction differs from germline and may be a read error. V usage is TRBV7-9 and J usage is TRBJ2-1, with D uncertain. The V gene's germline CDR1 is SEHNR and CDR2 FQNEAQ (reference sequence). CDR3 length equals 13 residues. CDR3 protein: CTSSSTTSNEQFF. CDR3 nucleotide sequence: TGTACCAGCAGCTCTACGACCAGCAATGAGCAGTTCTTC.

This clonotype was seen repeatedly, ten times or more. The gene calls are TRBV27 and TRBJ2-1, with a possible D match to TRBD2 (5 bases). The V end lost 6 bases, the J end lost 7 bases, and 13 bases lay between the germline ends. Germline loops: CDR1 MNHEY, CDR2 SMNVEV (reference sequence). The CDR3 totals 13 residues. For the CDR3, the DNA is TGTGCCAGCAGCTCGCCGGGGAAGAATGAGCAGTTCTTC. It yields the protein CASSSPGKNEQFF.

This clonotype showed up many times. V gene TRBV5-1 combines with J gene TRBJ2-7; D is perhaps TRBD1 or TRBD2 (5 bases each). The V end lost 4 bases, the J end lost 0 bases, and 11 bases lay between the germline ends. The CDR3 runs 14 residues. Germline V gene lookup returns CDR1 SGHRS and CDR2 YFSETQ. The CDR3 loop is CASSPEGFSYEQYF. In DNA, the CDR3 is TGCGCCAGCAGCCCCGAGGGGTTCTCCTACGAGCAGTACTTC.

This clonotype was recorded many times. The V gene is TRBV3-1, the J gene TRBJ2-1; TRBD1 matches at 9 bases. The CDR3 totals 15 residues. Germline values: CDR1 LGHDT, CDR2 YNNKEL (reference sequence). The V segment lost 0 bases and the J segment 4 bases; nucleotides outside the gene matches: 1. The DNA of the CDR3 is TGTGCCAGCAGCCAAGAAGGGACAGGGTACAATGAGCAGTTCTTC. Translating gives CASSQEGTGYNEQFF.